The 21 T cell receptor beta chains given below trace back to one sample, sequenced in a study of radiotherapy plus CTLA-4 blockade in lung cancer. The assay was immunoSEQ multiplex PCR, and TCRdb's table has in-frame clones only and misses some. The sample carries more than 100,000 clones, 70% to 90% recorded once. The specimen comprised peripheral blood, sampled from a patient treated with radiotherapy plus ipilimumab. The receptor set was obtained from a human donor with non-small cell lung cancer that progressed on radiotherapy plus ipilimumab.

The J gene is TRBJ2-5, the V gene TRBV2; tentatively, D is TRBD1 or TRBD2 (5 bases each). CDR3 length: 13 residues. Trimming removed 4 bases at V and 5 bases at J, with 11 bases between. The germline V gene encodes CDR1 SNHLY and CDR2 FYNNEI. The CDR3 reads CASSVLAGETQYF. The CDR3 region has the DNA TGTGCCAGCAGTGTCCTAGCAGGGGAGACCCAGTACTTC.

This chain joins TRBV19 and TRBJ1-5, with TRBD1 matching 12 bases. V lost 1 base to trimming and J lost 2 bases; unmatched junction nucleotides: 12. The length of the CDR3 is 20 residues. Germline CDR1 and CDR2: LNHDA and SQIVND (reference sequence). The CDR3 DNA sequence: TGTGCCAGTAGTATAGGCTGGAAGGGACAGGGGGCGTTGGGCAATCAGCCCCAGCATTTT. Amino acid sequence: CASSIGWKGQGALGNQPQHF. The full variable domain, completed using reference TRBV19 and TRBJ1-5, is DGGITQSPKYLFRKEGQNVTLSCEQNLNHDAMYWYRQDPGQGLRLIYYSQIVNDFQKGDIAEGYSVSREKKESFPLTVTSAQKNPTAFYLCASSIGWKGQGALGNQPQHFGDGTRLSIL.

This rearrangement joins TRBV30 to TRBJ2-2; D is unresolved. V was cut by 2 bases and J by 1 base, with 5 bases left in between. The germline V gene encodes CDR1 GTSNPN and CDR2 SVGIG (reference sequence). This CDR3 spans 13 amino acids. In DNA, the CDR3 is TGTGCCTGGAGTCGTCAGAACACCGGGGAGCTGTTTTTT. Encoded protein: CAWSRQNTGELFF.

Regarding this clone: The same CDR3 also results from other DNA sequences found in this sample. The rearrangement uses TRBV20-1 and TRBJ2-3; D is possibly TRBD1 or TRBD2 (5 bases each). Trimming removed 1 base from V and 6 bases from J, with 5 bases in between. This CDR3 is 11 amino acids long. Germline assignment: CDR1 DFQATT and CDR2 SNEGSKA (reference sequence). The DNA for the CDR3 is TGCAGTGCTAGAGGGGGGGATACGCAGTATTTT. Protein sequence: CSARGGDTQYF.

V and J are TRBV6-1 and TRBJ1-3; D unresolved. The ends were cut back, 0 bases at V and 0 bases at J, with 9 bases in the middle. Germline CDR1 MNHNS, CDR2 SASEGT. The CDR3 is 16 amino acids. The CDR3 sequence: CASSEAVSSSGNTIYF. The CDR3 DNA reads TGTGCCAGCAGTGAAGCAGTATCGAGCTCTGGAAACACCATATATTTT.

This clone was recorded only once. This rearrangement joins TRBV6-6 to TRBJ2-2; D gene uncertain. This CDR3 comprises 14 residues. The germline V gene has CDR1 MNHNY and CDR2 SVGAGI (reference sequence). V was clipped by 6 bases and J by 4 bases, with 12 bases between them. This chain's CDR3 is CASSRLWSTGELFF. Written as DNA, the CDR3 is TGTGCCAGCAGCCGTCTTTGGAGCACCGGGGAGCTGTTTTTT.

This chain uses TRBV29-1 with TRBJ2-7, with a weak D call TRBD1 (5 bases). The germline CDR1 and CDR2 sequences are SQVTM and ANQGSEA. The CDR3 extends over 13 amino acids. The V gene lost 5 bases and the J gene lost 0 bases, with 11 bases spanning the gap. The CDR3 reads CSVTSTASYEQYF. For the CDR3, the DNA is TGCAGCGTTACCTCGACAGCCTCCTACGAGCAGTACTTC.

The V gene is TRBV19, the J gene TRBJ1-5; 11 bases align to TRBD1. Germline V gives CDR1 LNHDA, CDR2 SQIVND (reference sequence). V gave up 6 bases and J gave up 3 bases; unmatched junction bases: 7. The CDR3 runs 16 residues. The CDR3 is CASRAGDRGDNQPQHF. The DNA of the CDR3 is TGTGCCAGTAGGGCCGGGGACAGGGGGGACAATCAGCCCCAGCATTTT.

The CDR3 DNA is TGTGCCAGCAGTGGGCTAGGCGGGAGTTGGAATGAGCAGTTCTTC. This codes for CASSGLGGSWNEQFF. The rearrangement uses TRBV2 and TRBJ2-1; 7 nucleotides align to TRBD2. Germline V gene lookup returns CDR1 SNHLY and CDR2 FYNNEI. The CDR3 loop spans 15 amino acids. The junction had 10 bases not matched to a gene; V was cut back by 4 bases and J by 7 bases. The full variable domain, rest sourced from reference TRBV2 and TRBJ2-1, is EPEVTQTPSHQVTQMGQEVILRCVPISNHLYFYWYRQILGQKVEFLVSFYNNEISEKSEIFDDQFSVERPDGSNFTLKIRSTKLEDSAMYFCASSGLGGSWNEQFFGPGTRLTVL.

The gene calls are TRBV11-2 and TRBJ2-7; 8 bases align to TRBD1. This CDR3 is built from 14 residues. J lost 7 bases, V lost 4 bases, and 9 bases had no gene match. Germline V lookup: CDR1 SGHAT, CDR2 FQNNGV. The CDR3 sequence is CASSSGTGLVEQYF. In DNA form, the CDR3 reads TGTGCCAGCAGCTCCGGGACAGGCCTGGTAGAGCAGTACTTC.

The CDR3 region has the DNA TGTGCCAGCAGTTTCGGACTAGCGGGAACTAGCACAGATACGCAGTATTTT. It translates to CASSFGLAGTSTDTQYF. This chain joins TRBV5-4 and TRBJ2-3, with TRBD2 matching over 12 bases. The CDR3 length is 17 residues. J gave up 0 bases and V 5 bases, and 7 bases lay outside the gene matches. Germline V gene data show CDR1 as SGHNT and CDR2 as YYREEE (reference sequence).

The rearrangement joins TRBV19 to TRBJ1-5; D is undetermined. Germline loops: CDR1 LNHDA, CDR2 SQIVND (reference sequence). Trimming stripped 5 bases from V and 4 bases from J, with 6 bases between. This CDR3 comprises 12 residues. CDR3 amino acids: CASSPPNQPQHF. CDR3 DNA sequence: TGTGCCAGTAGTCCGCCGAATCAGCCCCAGCATTTT.

V is TRBV7-2 and J is TRBJ2-7; 11 nucleotides align to TRBD1. Germline-derived CDR1 and CDR2 are SGHTA and FQGNSA. The CDR3 runs to 15 residues. With V trimmed by 5 bases and J by 3 bases, 6 bases remained unmatched. The chain's CDR3 is CASSPGTGGDYEQYF. The CDR3 DNA sequence: TGTGCCAGCAGCCCCGGGACAGGGGGGGACTACGAGCAGTACTTC.

The chain has TRBV7-9 and TRBJ2-5; the D call may be TRBD1 or TRBD2 (6 bases each). CDR1 and CDR2 from the germline V gene are SEHNR and FQNEAQ (reference sequence). Trimming took 6 bases from V and 5 from J, leaving 13 bases between them. There are 13 residues in the CDR3. The CDR3 loop is CASRPTGGETQYF. CDR3 in DNA: TGTGCCAGCAGACCGACAGGAGGGGAGACCCAGTACTTC.

The chain recombines TRBV2 with TRBJ2-2, with 9 nucleotides matching TRBD2. Germline V lookup: CDR1 SNHLY, CDR2 FYNNEI. There are 15 residues in the CDR3. The V gene end was trimmed by 8 bases and the J gene end by 0 bases; junction bases not matched to a gene: 4. The CDR3 here is CASVSGRSNTGELFF. The CDR3 region has the DNA TGTGCCAGCGTAAGCGGGAGGTCGAACACCGGGGAGCTGTTTTTT.

This clone was seen a single time. The J gene is TRBJ2-7, the V gene TRBV27; TRBD1 aligns across 9 bases. Germline V gene sequence: CDR1 MNHEY, CDR2 SMNVEV (reference sequence). This CDR3 has 15 amino acids. The V segment lost 0 bases and the J segment 7 bases; nucleotides outside the gene matches: 7. CDR3 coding DNA: TGTGCCAGCAGTTTATCCAGGGACAGGGTTTTTGAGCAGTACTTC. It yields the protein CASSLSRDRVFEQYF.

This clone was recorded only once. The V gene is TRBV6-6, the J gene TRBJ1-1; TRBD1 matches at 9 bases. This CDR3 has 12 amino acids. Per germline, CDR1 MNHNY and CDR2 SVGAGI (reference sequence). V lost 6 bases, J lost 5 bases, and 1 base stayed unmatched. The CDR3 sequence is CASSGQGTEAFF. CDR3 coding DNA: TGTGCCAGCAGCGGACAGGGGACTGAAGCTTTCTTT.

The rearrangement joins TRBV5-1 to TRBJ1-1, with 7 bases fitting TRBD1. The CDR3 consists of 16 residues. Trimming cost V 4 bases and J 7 bases; bases outside gene matches: 16. Germline CDR1 reads SGHRS; CDR2 reads YFSETQ. The DNA for the CDR3 is TGCGCCAGCAGCGGAGGGGCAGGGGGAAAGGCGATTGAAGCTTTCTTT. Translating gives CASSGGAGGKAIEAFF.

The rearrangement joins TRBV2 to TRBJ1-2; D might be TRBD1 (5 bases). V lost 5 bases and J 4 bases, leaving 14 bases between the germline ends. The CDR3 length is 14 residues. Germline-derived CDR1 and CDR2 are SNHLY and FYNNEI. The CDR3 region has the DNA TGTGCCAGCAGTATCAGGGAGGTTAGCTATGGCTACACCTTC. It encodes CASSIREVSYGYTF.

The rearrangement joins TRBV7-9 to TRBJ2-3; 9 nucleotides line up with TRBD2. V shed 5 bases, J shed 0 bases, and the junction held 6 bases outside the gene matches. The germline gives CDR1 SEHNR, CDR2 FQNEAQ (reference sequence). The CDR3 has 16 residues. CDR3 DNA sequence: TGTGCCAGCAGCGTCTTAGCGGGAGCTAGCACAGATACGCAGTATTTT. Protein sequence: CASSVLAGASTDTQYF.

This clone turned up a few times. The rearrangement uses TRBV5-4 and TRBJ2-7; no clear D gene. Per the germline V gene, CDR1 is SGHNT and CDR2 is YYREEE (reference sequence). The CDR3 is made up of 13 amino acids. V was pared by 3 bases and J by 0 bases, with 7 bases between. The CDR3 DNA follows: TGTGCCAGCAGCTCGATGAGCTCCTACGAGCAGTACTTC. Translating gives CASSSMSSYEQYF.